What follows are 5 T cell receptor beta chains derived from one specimen sequenced in a study of blood T cell repertoires in COVID-19. The method was immunoSEQ multiplex PCR; TCRdb's version includes in-frame clones alone and lacks a portion of them. The repertoire includes 140,000 or so clones, over 80% of them detected once, and over 9.5% sits in the top ten. Sequencing was done on a sample of peripheral blood. The receptors originated from a man between 60 and 75 years old with active or convalescent COVID-19.

The chain recombines TRBV9 with TRBJ2-2; 11 nucleotides align to TRBD2. Germline CDR1 and CDR2: SGDLS and YYNGEE. The CDR3 spans 16 residues. V shed 0 bases, J shed 6 bases, and the junction held 4 bases outside the gene matches. CDR3 loop: CASSVGTSGSPGELFF. DNA for the CDR3: TGTGCCAGCAGCGTAGGAACTAGCGGGAGCCCCGGGGAGCTGTTTTTT.

This chain uses TRBV5-1 with TRBJ1-1; 8 nucleotides line up with TRBD1. Per germline, CDR1 SGHRS and CDR2 YFSETQ. V shed 4 bases and J 4 bases; nucleotides not matched to a gene: 6. This CDR3 contains 14 residues. This chain's CDR3 is CASSLGQDFTEAFF. The CDR3 region has the DNA TGCGCCAGCAGCCTGGGACAGGACTTCACTGAAGCTTTCTTT.

The V and J genes are TRBV28 and TRBJ2-7; 10 nucleotides agree with TRBD2. V shed 5 bases and J 5 bases; nucleotides not matched to a gene: 9. Germline loops: CDR1 MDHEN, CDR2 SYDVKM. The CDR3 extends over 15 amino acids. The CDR3 is CASSPGGAGGNEQYF. CDR3 bases: TGTGCCAGCAGTCCCGGGGGAGCGGGAGGGAACGAGCAGTACTTC.

The gene calls are TRBV6-2 or TRBV6-3 and TRBJ1-1; tentative D call: TRBD1 (6 bases). The CDR3 is 16 amino acids. Germline V CDR1 and CDR2: MNHEY, SVGEGT. Deletions cut 1 base from V and 5 bases from J, with 17 bases between. DNA of the CDR3: TGTGCCAGCAGTTACTTCTACGGCAGGGGAAGAACTGAAGCTTTCTTT. Protein product: CASSYFYGRGRTEAFF.

The chain has TRBV10-3 and TRBJ2-3; 7 bases match TRBD1. Germline values: CDR1 ENHRY, CDR2 SYGVKD. J gave up 4 bases and V 2 bases, and 9 bases lay outside the gene matches. CDR3 size: 16 residues. This chain's CDR3 is CAISEGRQGWSDTQYF. The CDR3 bases are TGTGCCATCAGTGAGGGTAGACAGGGTTGGTCAGATACGCAGTATTTT.